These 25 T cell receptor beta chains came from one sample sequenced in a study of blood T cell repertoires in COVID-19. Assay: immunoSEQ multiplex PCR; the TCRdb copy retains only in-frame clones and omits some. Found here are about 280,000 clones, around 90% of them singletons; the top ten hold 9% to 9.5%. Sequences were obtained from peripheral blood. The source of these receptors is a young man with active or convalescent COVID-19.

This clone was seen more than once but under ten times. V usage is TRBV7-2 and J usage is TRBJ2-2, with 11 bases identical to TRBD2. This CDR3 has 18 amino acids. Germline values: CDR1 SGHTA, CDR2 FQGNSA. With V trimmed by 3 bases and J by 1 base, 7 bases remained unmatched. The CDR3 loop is CASSFPTSGALNTGELFF. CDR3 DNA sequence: TGTGCCAGCAGCTTTCCGACTAGCGGGGCCCTGAACACCGGGGAGCTGTTTTTT.

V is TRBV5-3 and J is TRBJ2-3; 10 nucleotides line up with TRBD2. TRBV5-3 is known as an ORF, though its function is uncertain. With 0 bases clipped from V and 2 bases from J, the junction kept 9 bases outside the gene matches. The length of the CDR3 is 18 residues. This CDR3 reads CARSLDSGGAPFTDTQYF. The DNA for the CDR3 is TGTGCCAGAAGCTTGGACAGCGGGGGGGCCCCGTTCACAGATACGCAGTATTTT.

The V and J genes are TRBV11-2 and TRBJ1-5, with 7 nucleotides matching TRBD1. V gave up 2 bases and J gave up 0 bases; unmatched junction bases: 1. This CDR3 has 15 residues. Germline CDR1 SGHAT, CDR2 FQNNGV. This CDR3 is CASSLQGDSNQPQHF. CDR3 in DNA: TGTGCCAGCAGCTTACAGGGGGATAGCAATCAGCCCCAGCATTTT.

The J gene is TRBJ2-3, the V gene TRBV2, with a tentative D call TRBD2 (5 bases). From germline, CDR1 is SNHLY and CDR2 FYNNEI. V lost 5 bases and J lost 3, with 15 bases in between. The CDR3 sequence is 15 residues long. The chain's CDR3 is CASSWTGTLTDTQYF. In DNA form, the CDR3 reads TGTGCCAGCAGTTGGACTGGTACCCTGACAGATACGCAGTATTTT.

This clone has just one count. The CDR3 DNA follows: TGTGCCAGCAGCCCAGGACTAGCGGCCTCCTACGAGCAGTACTTC. Residues: CASSPGLAASYEQYF. The chain carries TRBV3-1 (or the pseudogene TRBV3-2) and TRBJ2-7; TRBD2 aligns across 10 bases. The V segment lost 4 bases and the J segment 0 bases; nucleotides outside the gene matches: 3. Germline V gene lookup returns CDR1 LGHDT and CDR2 YNNKEL (reference sequence). The CDR3 runs 15 residues.

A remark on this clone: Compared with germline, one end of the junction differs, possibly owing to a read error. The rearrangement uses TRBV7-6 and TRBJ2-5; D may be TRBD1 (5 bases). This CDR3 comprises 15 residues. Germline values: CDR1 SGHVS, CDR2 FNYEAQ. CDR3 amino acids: CASSQQGNNQETQYF. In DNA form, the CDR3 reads TGTGCCAGCAGCCAGCAGGGAAACAACCAGGAGACCCAGTACTTC.

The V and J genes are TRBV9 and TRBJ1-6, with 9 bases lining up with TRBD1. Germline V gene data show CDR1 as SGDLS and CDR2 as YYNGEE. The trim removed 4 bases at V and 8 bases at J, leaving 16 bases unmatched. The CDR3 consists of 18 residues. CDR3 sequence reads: CASSSSGTGQSFYSPLHF. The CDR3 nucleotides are TGTGCCAGCAGCTCATCCGGGACAGGGCAATCTTTTTATTCACCCCTCCACTTT.

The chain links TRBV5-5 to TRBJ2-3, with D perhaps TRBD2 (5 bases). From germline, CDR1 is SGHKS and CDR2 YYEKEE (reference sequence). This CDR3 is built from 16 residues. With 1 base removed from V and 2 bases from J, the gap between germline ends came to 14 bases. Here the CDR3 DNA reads TGTGCCAGCAGCTTGCCCTTGACTACTATCACAGATACGCAGTATTTT. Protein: CASSLPLTTITDTQYF.

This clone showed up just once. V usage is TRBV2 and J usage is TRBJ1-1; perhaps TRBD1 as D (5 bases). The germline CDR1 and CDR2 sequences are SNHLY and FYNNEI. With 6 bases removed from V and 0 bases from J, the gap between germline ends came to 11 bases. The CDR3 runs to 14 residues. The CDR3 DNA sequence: TGTGCCAGCAGCGTCAGGGAATTGAACACTGAAGCTTTCTTT. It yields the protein CASSVRELNTEAFF. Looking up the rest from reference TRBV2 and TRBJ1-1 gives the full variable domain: EPEVTQTPSHQVTQMGQEVILRCVPISNHLYFYWYRQILGQKVEFLVSFYNNEISEKSEIFDDQFSVERPDGSNFTLKIRSTKLEDSAMYFCASSVRELNTEAFFGQGTRLTVV.

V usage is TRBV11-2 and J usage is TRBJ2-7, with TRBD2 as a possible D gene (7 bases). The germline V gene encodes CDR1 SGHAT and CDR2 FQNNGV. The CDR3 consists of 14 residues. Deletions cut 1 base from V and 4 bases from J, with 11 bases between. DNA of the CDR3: TGTGCCAGCAGCTTAGGTGCGGGGGCGTACGAGCAGTACTTC. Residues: CASSLGAGAYEQYF.

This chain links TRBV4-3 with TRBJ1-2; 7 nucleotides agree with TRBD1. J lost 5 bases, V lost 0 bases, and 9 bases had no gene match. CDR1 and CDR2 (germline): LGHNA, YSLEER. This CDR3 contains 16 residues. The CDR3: CASSQETGLLGYGYTF. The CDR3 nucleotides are TGCGCCAGCAGCCAAGAGACAGGGCTTCTGGGGTATGGCTACACCTTC.

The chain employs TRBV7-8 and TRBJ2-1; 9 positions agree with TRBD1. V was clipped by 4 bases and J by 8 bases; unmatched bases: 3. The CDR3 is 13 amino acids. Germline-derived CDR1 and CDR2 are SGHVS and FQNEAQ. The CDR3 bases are TGTGCCAGCAGCTCTACAGGGGGCGATGAGCAGTTCTTC. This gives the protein CASSSTGGDEQFF.

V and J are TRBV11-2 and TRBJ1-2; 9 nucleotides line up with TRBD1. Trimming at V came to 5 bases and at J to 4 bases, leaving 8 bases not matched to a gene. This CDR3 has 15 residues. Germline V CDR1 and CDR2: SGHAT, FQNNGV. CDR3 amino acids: CASSVTGGGGYGYTF. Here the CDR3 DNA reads TGTGCCAGCAGCGTCACAGGGGGCGGCGGCTATGGCTACACCTTC.

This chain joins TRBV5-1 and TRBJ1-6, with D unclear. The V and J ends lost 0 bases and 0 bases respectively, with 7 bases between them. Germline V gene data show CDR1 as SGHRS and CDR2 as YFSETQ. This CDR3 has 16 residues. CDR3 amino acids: CASSLVASSYNSPLHF. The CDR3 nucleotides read TGCGCCAGCAGCTTGGTCGCGAGCTCCTATAATTCACCCCTCCACTTT.

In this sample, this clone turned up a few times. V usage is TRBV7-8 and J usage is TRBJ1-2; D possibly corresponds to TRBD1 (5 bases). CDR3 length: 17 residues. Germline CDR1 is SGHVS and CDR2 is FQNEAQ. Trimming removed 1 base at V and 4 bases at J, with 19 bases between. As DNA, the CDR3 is TGTGCCAGCAGCTTAGTTTTCAGTGGGACTTTCGGCTATGGCTACACCTTC. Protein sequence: CASSLVFSGTFGYGYTF.

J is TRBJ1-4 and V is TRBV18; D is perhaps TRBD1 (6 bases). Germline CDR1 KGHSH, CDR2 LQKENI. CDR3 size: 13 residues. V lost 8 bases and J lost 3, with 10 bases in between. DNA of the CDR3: TGTGCCAGCACCAGGACAGCTAATGAAAAACTGTTTTTT. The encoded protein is CASTRTANEKLFF.

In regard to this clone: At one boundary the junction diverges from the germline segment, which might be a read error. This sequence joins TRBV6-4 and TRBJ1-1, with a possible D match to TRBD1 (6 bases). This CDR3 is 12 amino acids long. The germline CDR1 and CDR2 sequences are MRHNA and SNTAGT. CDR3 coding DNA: TGTGCCAGCAGTGACTCCCATGGGGGCTGGCTCTTT. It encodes CASSDSHGGWLF.

The CDR3 loop is CASRPTNQPQHF. For the CDR3, the DNA is TGTGCCAGTAGGCCCACAAATCAGCCCCAGCATTTT. The chain employs TRBV19 and TRBJ1-5; no firm D call. The germline CDR1 and CDR2 sequences are LNHDA and SQIVND (reference sequence). The germline V and J ends were trimmed by 6 bases and 4 bases, with 7 bases remaining between them. The CDR3 contains 12 residues.

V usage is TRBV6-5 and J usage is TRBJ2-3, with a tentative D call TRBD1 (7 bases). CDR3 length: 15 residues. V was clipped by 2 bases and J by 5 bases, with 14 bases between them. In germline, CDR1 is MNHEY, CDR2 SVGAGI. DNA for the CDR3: TGTGCCAGCAGTTACCCGGACAGGCGGGGAGATACGCAGTATTTT. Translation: CASSYPDRRGDTQYF.

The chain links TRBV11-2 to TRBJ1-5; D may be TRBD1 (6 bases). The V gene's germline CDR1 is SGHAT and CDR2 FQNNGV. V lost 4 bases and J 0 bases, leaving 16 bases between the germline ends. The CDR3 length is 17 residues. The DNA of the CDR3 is TGTGCCAGCAGCTCCGCTCCCGAACAGGGTAGCAATCAGCCCCAGCATTTT. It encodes CASSSAPEQGSNQPQHF.

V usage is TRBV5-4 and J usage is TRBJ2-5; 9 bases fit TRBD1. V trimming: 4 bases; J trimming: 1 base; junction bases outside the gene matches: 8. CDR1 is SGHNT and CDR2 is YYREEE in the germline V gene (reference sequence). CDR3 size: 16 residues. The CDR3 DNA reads TGTGCCAGCAGCCTCGGGACAGGGAAGATCCAAGAGACCCAGTACTTC. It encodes CASSLGTGKIQETQYF. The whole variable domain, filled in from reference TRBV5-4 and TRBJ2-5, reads ETGVTQSPTHLIKTRGQQVTLRCSSQSGHNTVSWYQQALGQGPQFIFQYYREEENGRGNFPPRFSGLQFPNYSSELNVNALELDDSALYLCASSLGTGKIQETQYFGPGTRLLVL.

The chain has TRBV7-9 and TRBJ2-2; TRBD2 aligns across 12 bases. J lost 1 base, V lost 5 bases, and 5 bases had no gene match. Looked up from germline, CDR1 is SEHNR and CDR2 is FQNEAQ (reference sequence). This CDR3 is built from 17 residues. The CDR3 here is CASSIKTSGGNTGELFF. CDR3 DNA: TGTGCCAGCAGCATCAAGACTAGCGGGGGGAACACCGGGGAGCTGTTTTTT.

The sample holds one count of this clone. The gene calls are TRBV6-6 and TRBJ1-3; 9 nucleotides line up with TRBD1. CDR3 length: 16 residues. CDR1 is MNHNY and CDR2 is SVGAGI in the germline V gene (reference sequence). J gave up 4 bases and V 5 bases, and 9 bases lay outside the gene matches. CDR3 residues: CASSPHRGRLGNTIYF. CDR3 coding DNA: TGTGCCAGCAGTCCCCACAGGGGGCGCTTAGGAAACACCATATATTTT.

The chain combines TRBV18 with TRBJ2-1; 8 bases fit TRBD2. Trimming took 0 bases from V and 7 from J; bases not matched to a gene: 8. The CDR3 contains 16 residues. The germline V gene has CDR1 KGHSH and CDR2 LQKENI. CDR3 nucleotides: TGTGCCAGCTCACCACCGGTCCTAGCGGGCGGTAATGAGCAGTTCTTC. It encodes CASSPPVLAGGNEQFF.

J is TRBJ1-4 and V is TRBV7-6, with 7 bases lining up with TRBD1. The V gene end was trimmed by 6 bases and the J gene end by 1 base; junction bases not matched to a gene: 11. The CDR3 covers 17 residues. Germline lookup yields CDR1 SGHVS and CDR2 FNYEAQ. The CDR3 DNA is TGTGCCAGCAGTTCTTCAGGGGGTGAGGTAACTAATGAAAAACTGTTTTTT. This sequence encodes CASSSSGGEVTNEKLFF.